One sample yielded the 32 T cell receptor beta chains listed below, sequenced in a study of T cell responses to AZD1222 COVID-19 vaccine. Here immunoSEQ multiplex PCR was the method, and the copy in TCRdb shows in-frame clones only, minus some. The sample consists of about 120,000 clones, over 85% of them appearing once. The sample here was peripheral blood, taken on day 0 of AZD1222 vaccination. The receptors were sampled from an adult in good health.

J is TRBJ1-2 and V is TRBV7-9, with D maybe TRBD1 (6 bases). With 5 bases removed from V and 8 bases from J, the gap between germline ends came to 21 bases. Germline V gene sequence: CDR1 SEHNR, CDR2 FQNEAQ (reference sequence). The CDR3 loop spans 15 amino acids. This CDR3 reads CASSIRFSGTTGYTF. CDR3 in DNA: TGTGCCAGCAGCATTAGGTTTTCGGGGACAACAGGCTACACCTTC.

The chain carries TRBV3-1 (or the pseudogene TRBV3-2) and TRBJ2-1; D uncertain. Germline lookup yields CDR1 LGHDT and CDR2 YNNKEL (reference sequence). CDR3 size: 12 residues. Trimming removed 4 bases at V and 4 bases at J, with 5 bases between. In DNA form, the CDR3 reads TGTGCCAGCAGCCCGAGATACAATGAGCAGTTCTTC. Translating gives CASSPRYNEQFF.

This chain joins TRBV18 and TRBJ1-2, with 8 positions matching TRBD1. Per germline, CDR1 KGHSH and CDR2 LQKENI. With V trimmed by 3 bases and J by 4 bases, 1 base remained unmatched. The CDR3 runs 13 residues. The CDR3 nucleotides are TGTGCCAGCTCACCCAGGGGGCTCTATGGCTACACCTTC. This sequence encodes CASSPRGLYGYTF.

This clone has more than one count but fewer than ten. This chain connects TRBV24-1 to TRBJ2-3; 15 nucleotides agree with TRBD2. This CDR3 contains 16 residues. Germline V gene data show CDR1 as KGHDR and CDR2 as SFDVKD. Trimming took 9 bases from V and 6 from J; bases not matched to a gene: 9. The CDR3 region is CATGSGLAGGRDTQYF. The CDR3 nucleotides are TGTGCCACCGGATCGGGACTAGCGGGAGGAAGGGATACGCAGTATTTT.

This chain links TRBV7-9 with TRBJ1-4; possibly TRBD1 for D (5 bases). Germline lookup yields CDR1 SEHNR and CDR2 FQNEAQ (reference sequence). Trimming cost V 6 bases and J 8 bases, with 22 bases left between them. The CDR3 covers 16 residues. The CDR3 is CASRPGGAVAGEKLFF. The DNA for the CDR3 is TGTGCCAGCAGGCCGGGAGGGGCCGTGGCAGGCGAAAAACTGTTTTTT.

This CDR3 reads CASSVLDSQETQYF. The DNA for the CDR3 is TGTGCCAGCAGCGTACTAGATTCCCAAGAGACCCAGTACTTC. V and J are TRBV9 and TRBJ2-5; D is unresolved. V was clipped by 1 base and J by 1 base, with 8 bases between them. Germline V gene data show CDR1 as SGDLS and CDR2 as YYNGEE. This CDR3 contains 14 residues.

This clone came up once. The chain uses TRBV28 and TRBJ2-1; 9 nucleotides match TRBD2. The germline CDR1 and CDR2 sequences are MDHEN and SYDVKM. Trimming removed 3 bases from V and 0 bases from J; junction bases left unmatched: 9. This CDR3 spans 18 amino acids. The CDR3, as DNA: TGTGCCAGCAGTTTCCCAGCGGGAGGATATAGCTCCTACAATGAGCAGTTCTTC. Its translation: CASSFPAGGYSSYNEQFF.

J is TRBJ2-1 and V is TRBV9; 12 positions match TRBD2. The CDR3 contains 14 residues. The ends lost 5 bases at V and 8 bases at J; junction bases unmatched: 5. Germline values: CDR1 SGDLS, CDR2 YYNGEE. The CDR3 DNA reads TGTGCCAGCAGTGGACTAGCGGGAAATTATGAGCAGTTCTTC. Its translation is CASSGLAGNYEQFF.

The J gene is TRBJ1-1, the V gene TRBV5-1, with TRBD1 as a possible D gene (6 bases). Trimming removed 3 bases at V and 1 base at J, with 13 bases between. The CDR3 contains 15 residues. Germline V CDR1 and CDR2: SGHRS, YFSETQ. The CDR3 reads CASSSQGGGNTEAFF. The DNA of the CDR3 is TGCGCCAGCAGCTCGCAGGGAGGGGGGAACACTGAAGCTTTCTTT.

This sequence joins TRBV15 and TRBJ1-1; D might be TRBD1 (6 bases). Per germline, CDR1 LNHNV and CDR2 YYDKDF (reference sequence). The germline V and J ends were trimmed by 2 bases and 4 bases, with 17 bases remaining between them. The CDR3 spans 16 residues. DNA of the CDR3: TGTGCCACCAGCAGACCCCCCGGGGGCGGGAGCACTGAAGCTTTCTTT. Amino acids: CATSRPPGGGSTEAFF.

The chain joins TRBV5-4 to TRBJ1-1, with 7 bases that match TRBD1. Germline V gene data show CDR1 as SGHNT and CDR2 as YYREEE (reference sequence). The CDR3 spans 14 residues. V shed 4 bases and J 7 bases; nucleotides not matched to a gene: 10. The CDR3 DNA reads as TGTGCCAGCAGCAGGACAGGAGGCGACCTTGAAGCTTTCTTT. This encodes CASSRTGGDLEAFF.

Turning to this clone: Additional DNA sequences in this sample encode the identical CDR3. The gene calls are TRBV24-1 and TRBJ2-7, with 8 nucleotides matching TRBD1. Per germline, CDR1 KGHDR and CDR2 SFDVKD. Germline trimming cut 4 bases from V and 0 bases from J; bases unmatched to any gene: 4. The CDR3 sequence is 15 residues long. The CDR3 protein is CATSDPGTGSYEQYF. The CDR3 DNA is TGTGCCACCAGTGACCCCGGGACAGGCTCCTACGAGCAGTACTTC.

The chain recombines TRBV5-1 with TRBJ1-5, with 10 bases fitting TRBD1. V dropped 4 bases and J dropped 1; count of bases not matched to a gene: 5. Germline V gene sequence: CDR1 SGHRS, CDR2 YFSETQ. The CDR3 loop spans 16 amino acids. The CDR3 loop reads CASSSGQGGSNQPQHF. CDR3 nucleotides: TGCGCCAGCAGCAGTGGACAGGGGGGGAGCAATCAGCCCCAGCATTTT.

The chain combines TRBV5-1 with TRBJ1-6; 9 bases are shared with TRBD1. CDR1 and CDR2 from the germline V gene are SGHRS and YFSETQ. CDR3 length equals 14 residues. The V gene end was trimmed by 4 bases and the J gene end by 5 bases; junction bases not matched to a gene: 1. The CDR3 DNA reads TGCGCCAGCAGCCGGGACAGGGATAATTCACCCCTCCACTTT. This translates into CASSRDRDNSPLHF.

The chain joins TRBV5-5 to TRBJ1-1; D is possibly TRBD1 (5 bases). With 0 bases removed from V and 4 bases from J, the gap between germline ends came to 10 bases. Germline V gene lookup returns CDR1 SGHKS and CDR2 YYEKEE (reference sequence). This CDR3 is 14 amino acids long. CDR3 nucleotides: TGTGCCAGCAGCTTGGCGTCTGGGGGCACTGAAGCTTTCTTT. Translating it yields CASSLASGGTEAFF.

This chain connects TRBV6-5 to TRBJ2-7; 12 bases are shared with TRBD2. V lost 6 bases to trimming and J lost 1 base; unmatched junction nucleotides: 4. CDR1 MNHEY and CDR2 SVGAGI come from the germline V gene. CDR3 size: 15 residues. The CDR3 DNA is TGTGCCAGCAGGGAGACTAGCGGGAGTTCCTACGAGCAGTACTTC. It translates to CASRETSGSSYEQYF.

The chain employs TRBV30 and TRBJ1-2; D unclear. The germline V gene has CDR1 GTSNPN and CDR2 SVGIG (reference sequence). Between the trimmed V and J ends, which lost 4 bases and 0 bases, there was a span of 12 bases. The length of the CDR3 is 14 residues. CDR3 sequence reads: CAWTRGSPNYGYTF. CDR3 DNA sequence: TGTGCCTGGACCCGTGGGTCCCCTAACTATGGCTACACCTTC.

The CDR3 is CASSRDRVPSDTF. CDR3 bases: TGTGCCAGCAGCCGGGACAGGGTACCTTCAGACACCTTC. This chain connects TRBV7-9 to TRBJ1-2; 9 bases fit TRBD1. This CDR3 comprises 13 residues. Germline V gene sequence: CDR1 SEHNR, CDR2 FQNEAQ (reference sequence). V gave up 5 bases and J gave up 12 bases; unmatched junction bases: 10.

The rearrangement uses TRBV9 and TRBJ1-2; 9 bases are a match to TRBD1. Unmatched junction bases numbered 5, after V lost 2 bases and J lost 3 bases. There are 15 residues in the CDR3. The germline V gene has CDR1 SGDLS and CDR2 YYNGEE. CDR3 coding DNA: TGTGCCAGCAGCGTTACAGGGGGCAACGACTATGGCTACACCTTC. Translating gives CASSVTGGNDYGYTF.

The V and J genes are TRBV7-2 and TRBJ2-5, with 14 bases that match TRBD2. Germline assignment: CDR1 SGHTA and CDR2 FQGNSA. This CDR3 contains 17 residues. Trimming at V came to 1 base and at J to 1 base, leaving 2 bases not matched to a gene. The CDR3: CASSLGTSGRFQETQYF. CDR3 in DNA: TGTGCCAGCAGCTTAGGGACTAGCGGGAGGTTCCAAGAGACCCAGTACTTC.

The chain is built from TRBV12-5 and TRBJ2-1, with 10 nucleotides matching TRBD2. The CDR3 runs to 20 residues. Germline CDR1 is LGHNT and CDR2 is FRNRAP. The V segment lost 2 bases and the J segment 1 base; nucleotides outside the gene matches: 14. The DNA for the CDR3 is TGTGCTAGTGGTTTGCCAAATCGCAGCGGGAGGGGTACATCCTACAATGAGCAGTTCTTC. Residues: CASGLPNRSGRGTSYNEQFF.

This chain uses TRBV7-2 with TRBJ2-7, with D unclear. The CDR3 loop spans 13 amino acids. Per the germline V gene, CDR1 is SGHTA and CDR2 is FQGNSA. Between the trimmed V and J ends, which lost 1 base and 6 bases, there was a span of 10 bases. The CDR3 sequence: CASSLGRSREQYF. The CDR3, as DNA: TGTGCCAGCAGCTTAGGACGGAGTCGCGAGCAGTACTTC.

The rearrangement uses TRBV18 and TRBJ1-1; the D is unclear. This CDR3 comprises 17 residues. V dropped 3 bases and J dropped 4 bases, with 21 bases sitting between them. Germline lookup yields CDR1 KGHSH and CDR2 LQKENI. CDR3 coding DNA: TGTGCCAGCTCACCGAGCAGATCTGGTATCAAGAGCACTGAAGCTTTCTTT. It codes for CASSPSRSGIKSTEAFF.

This chain joins TRBV19 and TRBJ1-2; 8 bases align to TRBD1. V gave up 3 bases and J gave up 1 base; unmatched junction bases: 10. The CDR3 covers 17 residues. The germline V gene has CDR1 LNHDA and CDR2 SQIVND (reference sequence). Here the CDR3 DNA reads TGTGCCAGTAGTATTGGGACAGGTCCTTACCTTAACTATGGCTACACCTTC. Amino acid sequence: CASSIGTGPYLNYGYTF.

The rearrangement uses TRBV6-5 and TRBJ1-2; tentatively, D is TRBD1 (6 bases). The V and J ends lost 5 bases and 5 bases respectively, with 12 bases between them. Germline CDR1 reads MNHEY; CDR2 reads SVGAGI. The CDR3 is 13 amino acids. CDR3 DNA sequence: TGTGCCAGCAGTAAGACAGGAACTTATGGCTACACCTTC. Encoded protein: CASSKTGTYGYTF.

In DNA form, the CDR3 reads TGTGCCAGCATGTACTCCCCTTCGGGGTCGCAGTATTTT. Amino acid sequence: CASMYSPSGSQYF. The chain joins TRBV2 to TRBJ2-3; TRBD2 is a possible D gene (5 bases). This CDR3 has 13 residues. Trimming cost V 7 bases and J 10 bases, with 18 bases left between them. Germline CDR1 is SNHLY and CDR2 is FYNNEI.

This chain uses TRBV29-1 with TRBJ1-1; D gene unclear. V was pared by 5 bases and J by 1 base, with 11 bases between. CDR3 length: 13 residues. Germline values: CDR1 SQVTM, CDR2 ANQGSEA. The CDR3 loop reads CSVRAVQNTEAFF. CDR3 DNA sequence: TGCAGCGTTCGGGCAGTCCAGAACACTGAAGCTTTCTTT.

This clone was counted a single time. The chain joins TRBV18 to TRBJ1-5; D is undetermined. CDR1 is KGHSH and CDR2 is LQKENI in the germline V gene. The CDR3 sequence is 14 residues long. Trimming stripped 0 bases from V and 2 bases from J, with 5 bases between. CDR3 bases: TGTGCCAGCTCACCACCAACAGGCAATCAGCCCCAGCATTTT. Protein sequence: CASSPPTGNQPQHF.

The chain employs TRBV5-4 and TRBJ1-2; D possibly corresponds to TRBD1 (5 bases). The CDR3 is made up of 17 amino acids. Germline V gene lookup returns CDR1 SGHNT and CDR2 YYREEE (reference sequence). V shed 4 bases and J shed 3 bases, with 22 bases lying between them. The DNA of the CDR3 is TGTGCCAGCAGCGCCGGGGGACGTGGGGGAATCTACTATGGCTACACCTTC. Its protein product is CASSAGGRGGIYYGYTF. Full variable domain (outside the CDR3, taken from reference TRBV5-4 and TRBJ1-2): ETGVTQSPTHLIKTRGQQVTLRCSSQSGHNTVSWYQQALGQGPQFIFQYYREEENGRGNFPPRFSGLQFPNYSSELNVNALELDDSALYLCASSAGGRGGIYYGYTFGSGTRLTVV.

Regarding this clone: The DNA is left out, because the CDR3 cannot be placed on it with certainty; the CDR3 is given as TCRdb lists it. V gene TRBV5-1 combines with J gene TRBJ1-1; TRBD1, the table's D call, was not compared with the DNA. The CDR3 adds up to 14 amino acids, both ends counted. The V gene's germline CDR1 is SGHRS and CDR2 YFSETQ. CDR3 residues: CASSFGPGRTEAFF.

With regard to this clone: Mismatch with germline at one junction end may stem from a read error. J is TRBJ2-1 and V is TRBV5-6, with 10 bases identical to TRBD2. Germline V CDR1 and CDR2: SGHDT, YYEEEE. CDR3 length: 16 amino acids. CDR3 amino acids: CANSLVLAGVKNEQFF. CDR3 bases: TGTGCCAACAGCTTGGTGCTAGCGGGGGTAAAGAATGAGCAGTTCTTC. Full variable domain (missing parts from reference TRBV5-6 and TRBJ2-1): DAGVTQSPTHLIKTRGQQVTLRCSPKSGHDTVSWYQQALGQGPQFIFQYYEEEERQRGNFPDRFSGHQFPNYSSELNVNALLLGDSALYLCANSLVLAGVKNEQFFGPGTRLTVL.

The chain joins TRBV6-6 to TRBJ2-1; tentatively, D is TRBD1 (6 bases). The CDR3 spans 15 residues. V shed 2 bases and J shed 0 bases, with 8 bases lying between them. Germline lookup yields CDR1 MNHNY and CDR2 SVGAGI (reference sequence). CDR3 amino acids: CASSYGGPSYNEQFF. The CDR3 DNA reads TGTGCCAGCAGTTACGGGGGCCCCTCCTACAATGAGCAGTTCTTC.